The 23 T cell receptor beta chains reported below all come from one sample, sequenced in a study of regulatory T cells. Amplification used 52 TRBV primers and 13 TRBJ primers. Libraries were prepared by immunoSEQ multiplex PCR; TCRdb keeps only in-frame clonotypes and omits some of them. The sample holds about 29,000 clones; 92% are singletons and the top ten take around 1.5%. Findings and caveats of the study: In CD3G-deficient patients, conventional CD4+ T cells were enriched for hydrophobic CDR3 residues at positions 6 and 7.

No antigen has been identified for these receptors. The sample taken for sequencing was conventional CD4+ T cells sorted from blood. Every receptor here comes from a person aged 18-29 years with CD3G deficiency.

This chain uses TRBV7-9 with TRBJ2-3, with unresolved D. The CDR3 runs 15 residues. Germline CDR1 reads SEHNR; CDR2 reads FQNEAQ (reference sequence). V was trimmed by 5 bases and J by 4 bases, leaving 16 bases between them. CDR3 region: CASSPNPHGPDTQYF. CDR3 nucleotide sequence: TGTGCCAGCAGCCCCAACCCCCACGGCCCAGATACGCAGTATTTT.

CDR3 bases: TGTGCCAGCAGTTTGCACAGGTCTGAAGCTTTCTTT. This sequence encodes CASSLHRSEAFF. The chain uses TRBV6-6 and TRBJ1-1; D perhaps matches TRBD1 (5 bases). This CDR3 has 12 amino acids. Germline V lookup: CDR1 MNHNY, CDR2 SVGAGI (reference sequence). Trimming cost V 4 bases and J 6 bases, with 9 bases left between them.

The gene calls are TRBV18 and TRBJ1-6; D uncertain. The CDR3 totals 16 residues. V was shortened by 6 bases and J by 2 bases, with 14 bases between the two germline ends. Germline lookup yields CDR1 KGHSH and CDR2 LQKENI. For the CDR3, the DNA is TGTGCCAGCTCCCCTTCGAGGTTGCCCTATAATTCACCCCTCCACTTT. It yields the protein CASSPSRLPYNSPLHF.

This rearrangement joins TRBV28 to TRBJ2-1, with D maybe TRBD2 (6 bases). Germline V gives CDR1 MDHEN, CDR2 SYDVKM. V was shortened by 4 bases and J by 7 bases, with 17 bases between the two germline ends. The CDR3 is made up of 15 amino acids. The CDR3 DNA is TGTGCCAGCAGTTCCTACCGGGAGAGCTTAAATGAGCAGTTCTTC. Translation gives CASSSYRESLNEQFF.

V is TRBV6-6 and J is TRBJ2-7; 7 bases map to TRBD2. This CDR3 has 14 amino acids. Germline CDR1 reads MNHNY; CDR2 reads SVGAGI (reference sequence). V shed 2 bases and J 5 bases; nucleotides not matched to a gene: 6. The CDR3 is CASSYGGGGHEQYF. CDR3 bases: TGTGCCAGCAGTTACGGGGGGGGTGGCCACGAGCAGTACTTC.

This chain links TRBV28 with TRBJ2-7; 7 nucleotides line up with TRBD2. V dropped 6 bases and J dropped 7; count of bases not matched to a gene: 12. Germline values: CDR1 MDHEN, CDR2 SYDVKM. The CDR3 extends over 14 amino acids. The CDR3 nucleotides read TGTGCCAGCAGCCCGCCCGAGCTGCGGGGGGAGCAGTACTTC. It is translated as CASSPPELRGEQYF. Combining the CDR3 with reference TRBV28 and TRBJ2-7 gives the whole variable domain DVKVTQSSRYLVKRTGEKVFLECVQDMDHENMFWYRQDPGLGLRLIYFSYDVKMKEKGDIPEGYSVSREKKERFSLILESASTNQTSMYLCASSPPELRGEQYFGPGTRLTVT.

Comment on this clone: Mismatch with germline at one junction end may stem from a read error. The CDR3 coding sequence is TGTGCCAGCAGCCTGCCCCGGGACTTTCGGGCCCCAAGGGACTTC. Its translation: CASSLPRDFRAPRDF. The chain recombines TRBV7-2 with TRBJ2-5; possibly TRBD2 for D (6 bases). The CDR3 is 15 amino acids. The germline gives CDR1 SGHTA, CDR2 FQGNSA.

The chain recombines TRBV19 with TRBJ1-2; D call uncertain. The CDR3 spans 17 residues. The V gene's germline CDR1 is LNHDA and CDR2 SQIVND (reference sequence). Trimming removed 5 bases from V and 1 base from J, with 20 bases in between. For the CDR3, the DNA is TGTGCCAGTAGTGCCCGGTCGTCGGCTTACGGTAACTATGGCTACACCTTC. Encoded protein: CASSARSSAYGNYGYTF.

The V gene is TRBV5-1, the J gene TRBJ2-2, with 7 bases matching TRBD1. With 2 bases clipped from V and 6 bases from J, the junction kept 4 bases outside the gene matches. This CDR3 comprises 14 residues. Germline assignment: CDR1 SGHRS and CDR2 YFSETQ. As DNA, the CDR3 is TGCGCCAGCAGCTTAAGGGGGCCGGCCGGGGAGCTGTTTTTT. It encodes CASSLRGPAGELFF.

The chain links TRBV18 to TRBJ2-5; D may be TRBD1 or TRBD2 (5 bases each). The CDR3 loop spans 13 amino acids. Per germline, CDR1 KGHSH and CDR2 LQKENI. V was pared by 3 bases and J by 1 base, with 6 bases between. The CDR3 nucleotides are TGTGCCAGCTCACCCGGGGCCCAAGAGACCCAGTACTTC. Its protein product is CASSPGAQETQYF.

The chain combines TRBV19 with TRBJ2-6, with 12 bases that match TRBD2. Germline trimming cut 8 bases from V and 2 bases from J; bases unmatched to any gene: 4. The CDR3 covers 16 residues. Germline V gene lookup returns CDR1 LNHDA and CDR2 SQIVND (reference sequence). CDR3 sequence (DNA): TGTGCCAGTGGAAGACTAGCGGGAGCTGGGGCCAACGTCCTGACTTTC. Residues: CASGRLAGAGANVLTF.

The genes are TRBV28 and TRBJ2-7, with D unclear. CDR1 and CDR2 from the germline V gene are MDHEN and SYDVKM. The germline V and J ends were trimmed by 6 bases and 2 bases, with 8 bases remaining between them. This CDR3 is 12 amino acids long. In DNA, the CDR3 is TGTGCCAGCAGCGAAAGGACCTACGAGCAGTACTTC. Encoded protein: CASSERTYEQYF.

The J gene is TRBJ1-3, the V gene TRBV7-9; no clear D. There are 15 residues in the CDR3. Germline lookup yields CDR1 SEHNR and CDR2 FQNEAQ (reference sequence). V lost 6 bases, J lost 4 bases, and 16 bases lay in between. The CDR3 region is CASSPSWSAGNTIYF. The CDR3 DNA sequence: TGTGCCAGCAGTCCGAGCTGGTCAGCCGGAAACACCATATATTTT.

This rearrangement joins TRBV10-2 to TRBJ2-2; 13 bases line up with TRBD2. The germline CDR1 and CDR2 sequences are WSHSY and SAAADI. Losses at the gene ends were 2 bases for V and 5 bases for J; bases not matched to a gene: 8. The CDR3 is 18 residues long. The CDR3 coding sequence is TGCGCCAGCAGTGAGCCGCCGGGACTAGCGGGGCAAACCGGGGAGCTGTTTTTT. Its protein product is CASSEPPGLAGQTGELFF.

The CDR3 protein is CASSLNGELGSGYTF. Written as DNA, the CDR3 is TGCGCCAGCAGCTTGAACGGAGAACTGGGTAGTGGCTACACCTTC. V gene TRBV5-1 combines with J gene TRBJ1-2, with D uncertain. The V and J ends lost 1 base and 7 bases respectively, with 17 bases between them. Looked up from germline, CDR1 is SGHRS and CDR2 is YFSETQ. There are 15 residues in the CDR3.

The genes are TRBV18 and TRBJ1-2; no reliable D call. Trimming pared 3 bases from V and 10 bases from J, leaving 9 bases between. CDR1 KGHSH and CDR2 LQKENI come from the germline V gene. The CDR3 totals 11 residues. The CDR3, as DNA: TGTGCCAGCTCACCGGGAGTGAACTACACCTTC. It specifies CASSPGVNYTF.

The chain links TRBV28 to TRBJ1-4, with D tentatively TRBD1 (5 bases). Trimming removed 5 bases at V and 5 bases at J, with 15 bases between. This CDR3 is built from 15 residues. Germline CDR1 is MDHEN and CDR2 is SYDVKM. The CDR3 reads CASSLGHGGNEKLFF. The CDR3 nucleotides are TGTGCCAGCAGTCTTGGACACGGGGGGAATGAAAAACTGTTTTTT.

This chain connects TRBV21-1 to TRBJ2-7; the table assigns TRBD1, which was not confirmed against the DNA. TRBV21-1 is a pseudogene segment. The CDR3 is 13 residues long. The CDR3 here is CASSPCPAYEQYF. CDR3 DNA: TGTGCCAGCAGCCCTTGTCCAGCCTACGAGCAGTACTTC.

The chain has TRBV5-1 and TRBJ2-1, with 12 positions matching TRBD2. V shed 4 bases and J 4 bases; nucleotides not matched to a gene: 9. This CDR3 is built from 17 residues. Germline CDR1 reads SGHRS; CDR2 reads YFSETQ. The CDR3 bases are TGCGCCAGCAGCCTGACGACCGGGACTAGCGGGTACAATGAGCAGTTCTTC. Translated, it gives CASSLTTGTSGYNEQFF.

The rearrangement uses TRBV14 and TRBJ2-7; D ambiguous. The germline gives CDR1 SGHDN, CDR2 FVKESK. Trimming shortened V by 2 bases and J by 9 bases, and 17 bases separated the two germline ends. This CDR3 spans 14 amino acids. As DNA, the CDR3 is TGTGCCAGCAGCCAAACTTTCCCCTTGGTCCGGCAGTACTTC. Its protein product is CASSQTFPLVRQYF. Full variable domain (outside the CDR3, taken from reference TRBV14 and TRBJ2-7): EAGVTQFPSHSVIEKGQTVTLRCDPISGHDNLYWYRRVMGKEIKFLLHFVKESKQDESGMPNNRFLAERTGGTYSTLKVQPAELEDSGVYFCASSQTFPLVRQYFGPGTRLTVT.

The chain joins TRBV28 to TRBJ1-5; tentative D call: TRBD1 (6 bases). The CDR3 has 16 amino acids. The V end lost 6 bases, the J end lost 2 bases, and 17 bases lay between the germline ends. CDR1 is MDHEN, CDR2 SYDVKM, per germline. The CDR3 DNA follows: TGTGCCAGCAGGGGGTCACAGGGTCGAGGCAATCAGCCCCAGCATTTT. This encodes CASRGSQGRGNQPQHF.

The V and J genes are TRBV5-1 and TRBJ2-3; D gene unclear. Between the trimmed V and J ends, which lost 0 bases and 4 bases, there was a span of 12 bases. The CDR3 has 15 residues. Per germline, CDR1 SGHRS and CDR2 YFSETQ. The CDR3 is CASSLGQQRADTQYF. The CDR3 coding sequence is TGCGCCAGCAGCTTGGGACAACAAAGGGCAGATACGCAGTATTTT.

This clone ranks as medium-sized (0.01 to 0.1%). This rearrangement joins TRBV18 to TRBJ2-7; D is perhaps TRBD1 (5 bases). This CDR3 is built from 13 residues. Germline assignment: CDR1 KGHSH and CDR2 LQKENI. Trimming left V 3 bases short and J 9 bases short, with 15 bases between. Here the CDR3 DNA reads TGTGCCAGCTCACCGGCGGCAGGGCGGTTGCAGTACTTC. It encodes CASSPAAGRLQYF.